This T cell receptor (beta chain) was captured by sequencing in a study of shared clonotypes between healthy human individuals. Adults of Caucasian background living in Nashville, Tennessee made up all donors. A CD45RA+ naive subset and a CD45RA-negative memory subset were split from CD4+ cells. Germline V gives CDR1 SGHAT, CDR2 FQNNGV. The CDR3 runs to 16 residues. The J segment lost 7 bases and the V segment lost 5 bases, leaving 11 bases of the junction unmatched. Genomic DNA per cell subset filled all wells of several immunoSEQ plates. Authors' processing steps: As immunoSEQ supplied junction-only sequences (without quality scores), filtering differed. Data came from immunoSEQ multiplex PCR; TCRdb stores just in-frame clones and leaves some out. Clone size and the V and J calls come from that table; the DNA yielded D and trimming. Altogether 2 million or so clones are present, around 95% being singletons, with the ten largest covering 0.1% to 0.15%.

Sequencing was carried out using naive CD4+ T cells sorted from blood. As to subset: CD45RA+ positively selected. The chain joins TRBV11-2 to TRBJ2-5; TRBD2 aligns across 12 bases. The receptor comes from a man younger than 35 in good health. The CDR3 DNA sequence: TGTGCCAGCAGCCCAGCGGCTAGCGGGGGGGCTGGGACCCAGTACTTC. Protein product: CASSPAASGGAGTQYF.